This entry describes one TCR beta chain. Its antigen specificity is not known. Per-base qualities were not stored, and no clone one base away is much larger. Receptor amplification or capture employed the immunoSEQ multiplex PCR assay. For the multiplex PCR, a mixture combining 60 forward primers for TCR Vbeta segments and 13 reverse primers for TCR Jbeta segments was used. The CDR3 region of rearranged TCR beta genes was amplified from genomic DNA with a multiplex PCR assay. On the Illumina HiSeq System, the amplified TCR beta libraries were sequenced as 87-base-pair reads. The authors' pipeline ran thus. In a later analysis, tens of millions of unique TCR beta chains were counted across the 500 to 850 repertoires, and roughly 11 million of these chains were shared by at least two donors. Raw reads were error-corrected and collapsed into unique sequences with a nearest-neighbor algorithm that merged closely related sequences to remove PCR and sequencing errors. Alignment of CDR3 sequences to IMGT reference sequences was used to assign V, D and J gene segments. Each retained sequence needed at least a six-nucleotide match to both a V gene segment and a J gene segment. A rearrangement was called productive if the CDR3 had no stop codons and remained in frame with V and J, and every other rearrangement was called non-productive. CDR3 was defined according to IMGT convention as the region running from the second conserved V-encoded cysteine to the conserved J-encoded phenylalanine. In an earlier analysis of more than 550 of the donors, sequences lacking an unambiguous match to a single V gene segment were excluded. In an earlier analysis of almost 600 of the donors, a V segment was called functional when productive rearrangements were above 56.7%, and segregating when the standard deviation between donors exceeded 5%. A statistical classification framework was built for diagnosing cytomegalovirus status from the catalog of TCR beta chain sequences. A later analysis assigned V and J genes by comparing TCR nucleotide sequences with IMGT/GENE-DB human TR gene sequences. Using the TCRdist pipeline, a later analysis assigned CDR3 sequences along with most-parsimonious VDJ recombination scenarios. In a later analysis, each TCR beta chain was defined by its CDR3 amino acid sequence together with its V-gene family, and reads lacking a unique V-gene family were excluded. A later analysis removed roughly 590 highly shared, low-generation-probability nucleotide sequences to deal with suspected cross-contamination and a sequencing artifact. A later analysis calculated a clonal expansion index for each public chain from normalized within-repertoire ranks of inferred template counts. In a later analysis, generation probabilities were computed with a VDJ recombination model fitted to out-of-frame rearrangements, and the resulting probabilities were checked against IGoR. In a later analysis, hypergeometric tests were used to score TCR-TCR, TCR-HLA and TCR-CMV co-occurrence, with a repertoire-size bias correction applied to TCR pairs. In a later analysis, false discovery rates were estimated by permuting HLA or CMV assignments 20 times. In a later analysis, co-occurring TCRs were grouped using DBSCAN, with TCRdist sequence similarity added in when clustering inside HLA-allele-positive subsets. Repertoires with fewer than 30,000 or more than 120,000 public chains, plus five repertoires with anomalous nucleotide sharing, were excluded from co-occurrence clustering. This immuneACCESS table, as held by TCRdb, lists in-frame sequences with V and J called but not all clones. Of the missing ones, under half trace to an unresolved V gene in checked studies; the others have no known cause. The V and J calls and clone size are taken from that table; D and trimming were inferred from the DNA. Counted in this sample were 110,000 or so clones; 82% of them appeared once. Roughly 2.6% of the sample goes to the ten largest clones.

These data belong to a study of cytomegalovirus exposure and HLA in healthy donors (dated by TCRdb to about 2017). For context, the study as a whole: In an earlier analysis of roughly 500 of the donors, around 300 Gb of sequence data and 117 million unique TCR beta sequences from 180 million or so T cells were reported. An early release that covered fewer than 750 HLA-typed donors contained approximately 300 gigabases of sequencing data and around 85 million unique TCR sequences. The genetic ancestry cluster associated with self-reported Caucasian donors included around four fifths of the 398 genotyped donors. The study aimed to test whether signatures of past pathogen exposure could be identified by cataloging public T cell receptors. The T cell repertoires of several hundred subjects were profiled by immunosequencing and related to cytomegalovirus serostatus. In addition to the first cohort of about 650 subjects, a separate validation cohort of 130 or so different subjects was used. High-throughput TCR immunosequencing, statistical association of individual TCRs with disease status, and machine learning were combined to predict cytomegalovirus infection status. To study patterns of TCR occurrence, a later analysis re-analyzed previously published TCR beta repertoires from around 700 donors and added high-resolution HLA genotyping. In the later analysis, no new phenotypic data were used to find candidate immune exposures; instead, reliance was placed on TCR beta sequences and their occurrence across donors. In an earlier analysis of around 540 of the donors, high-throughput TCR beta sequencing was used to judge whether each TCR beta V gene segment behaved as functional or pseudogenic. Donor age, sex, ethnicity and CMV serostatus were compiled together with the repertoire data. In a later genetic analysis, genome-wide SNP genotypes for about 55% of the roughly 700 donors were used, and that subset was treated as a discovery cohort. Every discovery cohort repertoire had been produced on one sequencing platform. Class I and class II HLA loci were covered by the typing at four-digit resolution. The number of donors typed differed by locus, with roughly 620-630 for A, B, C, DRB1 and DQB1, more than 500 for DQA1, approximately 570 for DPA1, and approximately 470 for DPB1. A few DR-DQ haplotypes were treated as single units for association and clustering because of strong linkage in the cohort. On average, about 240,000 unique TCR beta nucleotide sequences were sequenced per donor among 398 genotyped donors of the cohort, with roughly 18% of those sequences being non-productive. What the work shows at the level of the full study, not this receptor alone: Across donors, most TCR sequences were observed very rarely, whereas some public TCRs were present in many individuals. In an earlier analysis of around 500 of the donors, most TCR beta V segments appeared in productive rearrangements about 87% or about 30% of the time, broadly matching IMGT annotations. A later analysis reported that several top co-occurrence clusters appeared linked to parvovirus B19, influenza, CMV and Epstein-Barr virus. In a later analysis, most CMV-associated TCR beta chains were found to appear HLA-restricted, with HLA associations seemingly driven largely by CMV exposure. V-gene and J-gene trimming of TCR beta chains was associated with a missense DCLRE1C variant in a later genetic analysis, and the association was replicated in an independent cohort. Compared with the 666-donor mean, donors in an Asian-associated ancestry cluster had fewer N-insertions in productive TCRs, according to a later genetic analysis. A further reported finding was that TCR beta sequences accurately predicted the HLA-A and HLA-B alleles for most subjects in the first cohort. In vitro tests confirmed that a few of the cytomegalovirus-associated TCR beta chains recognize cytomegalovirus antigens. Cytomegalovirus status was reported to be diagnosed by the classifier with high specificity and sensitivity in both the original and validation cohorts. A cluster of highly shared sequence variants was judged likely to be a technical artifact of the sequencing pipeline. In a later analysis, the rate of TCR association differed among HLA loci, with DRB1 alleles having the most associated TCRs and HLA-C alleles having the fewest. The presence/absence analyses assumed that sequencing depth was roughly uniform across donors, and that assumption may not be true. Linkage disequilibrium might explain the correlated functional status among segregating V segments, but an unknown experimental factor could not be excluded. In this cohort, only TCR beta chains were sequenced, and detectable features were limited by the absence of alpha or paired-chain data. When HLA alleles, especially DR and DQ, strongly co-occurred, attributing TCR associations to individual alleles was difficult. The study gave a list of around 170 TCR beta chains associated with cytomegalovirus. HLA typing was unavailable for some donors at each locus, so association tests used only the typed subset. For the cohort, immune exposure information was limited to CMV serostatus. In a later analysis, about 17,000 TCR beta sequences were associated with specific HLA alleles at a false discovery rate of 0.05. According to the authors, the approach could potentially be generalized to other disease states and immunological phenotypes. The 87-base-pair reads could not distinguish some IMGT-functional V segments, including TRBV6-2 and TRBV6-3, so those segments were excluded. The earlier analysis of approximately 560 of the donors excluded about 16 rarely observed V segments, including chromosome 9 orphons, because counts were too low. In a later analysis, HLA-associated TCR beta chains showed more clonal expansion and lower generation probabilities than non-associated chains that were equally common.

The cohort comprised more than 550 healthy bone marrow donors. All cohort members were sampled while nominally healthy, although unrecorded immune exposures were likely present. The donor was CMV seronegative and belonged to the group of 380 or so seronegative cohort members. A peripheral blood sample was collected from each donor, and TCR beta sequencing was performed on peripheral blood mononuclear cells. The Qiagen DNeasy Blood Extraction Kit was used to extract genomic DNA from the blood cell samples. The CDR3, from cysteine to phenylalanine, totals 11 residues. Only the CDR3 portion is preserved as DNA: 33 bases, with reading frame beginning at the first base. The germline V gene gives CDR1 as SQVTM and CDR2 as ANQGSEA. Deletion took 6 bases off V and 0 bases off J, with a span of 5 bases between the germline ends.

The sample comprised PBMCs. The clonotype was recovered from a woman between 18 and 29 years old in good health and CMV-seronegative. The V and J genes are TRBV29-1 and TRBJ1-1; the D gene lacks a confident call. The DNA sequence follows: TGCAGCGTCCGGTTGAACACTGAAGCTTTCTTT. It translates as CSVRLNTEAFF.